These 6 T cell receptor beta chains share one sample of origin, sequenced in a study of T cell clones after liver transplantation. Some clones are missing from TCRdb's copy, which holds only in-frame ones; the method was immunoSEQ multiplex PCR. The sample yields about 51,000 clones, about 67% seen once. Sequenced here: CD4+ T cells from blood, sampled 54 months after liver transplant. The receptors stem from a human patient who received a liver transplant. Some T cells may be the graft donor's.

This chain links TRBV11-3 with TRBJ2-5, with 12 bases that match TRBD2. Germline CDR1 SGHNT, CDR2 YENEEA. There are 17 residues in the CDR3. J gave up 5 bases and V 1 base, and 8 bases lay outside the gene matches. The CDR3 loop reads CASSLGASGGARETQYF. The CDR3 DNA reads as TGTGCCAGCAGCTTAGGGGCTAGCGGGGGGGCCCGTGAGACCCAGTACTTC.

V usage is TRBV5-1 and J usage is TRBJ2-1; TRBD1 matches 7 bases. With 3 bases clipped from V and 5 bases from J, the junction kept 5 bases outside the gene matches. The CDR3 length is 14 residues. Germline assignment: CDR1 SGHRS and CDR2 YFSETQ. CDR3 nucleotides: TGCGCCAGCAGCTATGGACAGGAGAACAATGAGCAGTTCTTC. The encoded protein is CASSYGQENNEQFF.

This clone was detected a few times. The gene calls are TRBV28 and TRBJ1-2; no clear D gene. CDR1 is MDHEN, CDR2 SYDVKM, per germline. The CDR3 is 12 residues long. V was trimmed by 3 bases and J by 7 bases, leaving 9 bases between them. Here the CDR3 reads CASSFPLRGYTF. The CDR3, as DNA: TGTGCCAGCAGTTTTCCCCTCCGTGGCTACACCTTC.

V gene TRBV27 combines with J gene TRBJ2-2; D possibly uses TRBD1 or TRBD2 (6 bases each). V was clipped by 6 bases and J by 1 base, with 18 bases between them. CDR3 length: 17 residues. Germline assignment: CDR1 MNHEY and CDR2 SMNVEV (reference sequence). The CDR3 nucleotides are TGTGCCAGCAGCTCTAGGGGGGACCTAATGAACACCGGGGAGCTGTTTTTT. Translation: CASSSRGDLMNTGELFF.

This sequence joins TRBV7-2 and TRBJ1-2; D gene uncertain. Trimming stripped 6 bases from V and 3 bases from J, with 14 bases between. CDR1 and CDR2 (germline): SGHTA, FQGNSA. There are 14 residues in the CDR3. The CDR3 DNA reads TGTGCCAGCAGTCTCGGACGTCCCGACTATGGCTACACCTTC. Protein sequence: CASSLGRPDYGYTF.

The rearrangement links TRBV19 to TRBJ1-1; D is uncertain. CDR3 length equals 13 residues. Germline V gene lookup returns CDR1 LNHDA and CDR2 SQIVND (reference sequence). Trimming cost V 7 bases and J 6 bases, with 15 bases left between them. CDR3 in DNA: TGTGCCAGTATAAGTCTCGGTTTATCTGAAGCTTTCTTT. It encodes CASISLGLSEAFF.